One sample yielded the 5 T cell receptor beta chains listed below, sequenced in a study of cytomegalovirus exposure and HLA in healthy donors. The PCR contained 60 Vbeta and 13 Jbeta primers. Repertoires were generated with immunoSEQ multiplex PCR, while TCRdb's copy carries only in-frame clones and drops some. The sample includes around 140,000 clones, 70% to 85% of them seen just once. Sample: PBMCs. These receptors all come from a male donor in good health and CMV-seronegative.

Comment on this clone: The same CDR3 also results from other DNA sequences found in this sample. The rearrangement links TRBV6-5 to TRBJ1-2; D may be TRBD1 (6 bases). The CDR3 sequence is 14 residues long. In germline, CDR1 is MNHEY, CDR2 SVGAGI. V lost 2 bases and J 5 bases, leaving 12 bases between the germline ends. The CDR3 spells CASSYGGGGYGYTF. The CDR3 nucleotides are TGTGCCAGCAGTTACGGCGGGGGCGGGTATGGCTACACCTTC.

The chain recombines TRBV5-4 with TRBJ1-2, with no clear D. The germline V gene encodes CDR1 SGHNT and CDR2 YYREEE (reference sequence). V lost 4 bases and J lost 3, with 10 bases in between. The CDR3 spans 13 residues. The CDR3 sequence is CASSTPGDYGYTF. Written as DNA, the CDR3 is TGTGCCAGCAGCACCCCGGGAGACTATGGCTACACCTTC.

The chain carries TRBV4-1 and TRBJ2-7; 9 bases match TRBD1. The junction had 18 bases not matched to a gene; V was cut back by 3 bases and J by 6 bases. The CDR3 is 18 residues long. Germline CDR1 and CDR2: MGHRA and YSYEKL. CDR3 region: CASSHRTGQGMVIGEQYF. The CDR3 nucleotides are TGCGCCAGCAGCCACCGAACGGGACAGGGAATGGTTATAGGCGAGCAGTACTTC.

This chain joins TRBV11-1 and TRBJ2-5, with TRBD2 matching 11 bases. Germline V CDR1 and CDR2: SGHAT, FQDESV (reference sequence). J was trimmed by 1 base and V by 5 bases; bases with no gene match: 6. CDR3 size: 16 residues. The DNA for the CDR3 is TGTGCCAGCAGCCCCCGAGGACTAGCGGGCCAAGAGACCCAGTACTTC. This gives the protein CASSPRGLAGQETQYF.

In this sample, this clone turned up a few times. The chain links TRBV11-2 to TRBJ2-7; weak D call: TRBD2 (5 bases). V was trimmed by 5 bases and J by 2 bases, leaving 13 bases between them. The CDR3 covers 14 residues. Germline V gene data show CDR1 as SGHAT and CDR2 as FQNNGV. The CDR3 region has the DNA TGTGCCAGCAGCCAGGCGGACGGGACCTACGAGCAGTACTTC. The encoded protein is CASSQADGTYEQYF.